This TCR beta chain was sequenced for a study of OX40 agonist ivuxolimab in advanced cancers. About the study: Participants could have had prior anti-PD-1, anti-PD-L1 or anti-CTLA-4 therapy, and approximately 37% had some.

Only in-frame clones appear in the TCRdb table, and some are missing; sequencing was by immunoSEQ multiplex PCR. The sample records around 70,000 clones, roughly 87% being singletons. Trimming pared 2 bases from V and 7 bases from J, leaving 18 bases between. CDR1 is SGHRS and CDR2 is YFSETQ in the germline V gene. This CDR3 comprises 15 residues. The sample was CD4+ or CD8+ T cells sorted from blood, taken in a trial of the OX40 agonist ivuxolimab. The receptor was derived from an adult with an advanced solid tumor such as melanoma, head and neck, liver or kidney cancer. The chain uses TRBV5-1 and TRBJ1-2, with D maybe TRBD1 (6 bases). The CDR3 spells CASSFALSGEFGYTF. The CDR3 nucleotides are TGCGCCAGCAGCTTCGCGCTGTCAGGGGAGTTTGGCTACACCTTC. The full variable domain, rest sourced from reference TRBV5-1 and TRBJ1-2, is KAGVTQTPRYLIKTRGQQVTLSCSPISGHRSVSWYQQTPGQGLQFLFEYFSETQRNKGNFPGRFSGRQFSNSRSEMNVSTLELGDSALYLCASSFALSGEFGYTFGSGTRLTVV.